Listed here are 27 T cell receptor beta chains from one sample, sequenced in a study of blood T cell repertoires in COVID-19. Measured with immunoSEQ multiplex PCR; TCRdb has only the in-frame clones, and not every one. The sample has hundreds of thousands of clones, 88% seen once. Sequenced sample: PBMCs or T cells enriched from blood (not recorded which). These receptors were taken from a woman aged 55-69 years in a cohort exposed to, infected with or recovered from COVID-19 (not recorded which).

This clone is a singleton in its sample. The CDR3 here is CASSLEGSGRDNEQFF. CDR3 bases: TGTGCCAGCAGTTTAGAAGGTAGCGGGAGGGACAATGAGCAGTTCTTC. The chain has TRBV28 and TRBJ2-1; 11 positions agree with TRBD2. Trimming removed 2 bases from V and 5 bases from J; junction bases left unmatched: 5. CDR1 MDHEN and CDR2 SYDVKM come from the germline V gene. The CDR3 totals 16 residues.

The rearrangement joins TRBV14 to TRBJ2-1; 10 positions match TRBD2. Losses at the gene ends were 4 bases for V and 4 bases for J; bases not matched to a gene: 1. This CDR3 spans 14 amino acids. CDR1 is SGHDN and CDR2 is FVKESK in the germline V gene. CDR3 protein: CASSRTSGYNEQFF. The DNA of the CDR3 is TGTGCCAGCAGCCGGACTAGCGGATACAATGAGCAGTTCTTC.

The chain is built from TRBV7-6 and TRBJ1-1; D may be TRBD1 (5 bases). Trimming cost V 5 bases and J 0 bases, with 10 bases left between them. CDR1 is SGHVS and CDR2 is FNYEAQ in the germline V gene. This CDR3 region has 14 residues. CDR3 region: CASSPRQMNTEAFF. The CDR3 bases are TGTGCCAGCAGCCCCCGACAGATGAACACTGAAGCTTTCTTT.

The CDR3 bases are TGTGCCAGCAGCTTAGATTTCACAGCCCAAGAGACCCAGTACTTC. It specifies CASSLDFTAQETQYF. The chain has TRBV11-2 and TRBJ2-5; D gene uncertain. CDR1 and CDR2 from the germline V gene are SGHAT and FQNNGV. Trimming left V 0 bases short and J 1 base short, with 9 bases between. The CDR3 is made up of 15 amino acids.

The chain carries TRBV19 and TRBJ2-2, with D tentatively TRBD2 (6 bases). Per germline, CDR1 LNHDA and CDR2 SQIVND (reference sequence). The CDR3 is made up of 14 amino acids. The V and J ends lost 9 bases and 5 bases respectively, with 16 bases between them. CDR3: CASKWRRDTGELFF. The CDR3, as DNA: TGTGCCAGCAAATGGAGGAGGGATACCGGGGAGCTGTTTTTT.

The V and J genes are TRBV11-2 and TRBJ2-1, with 7 bases aligning to TRBD2. The CDR3 covers 14 residues. J was trimmed by 4 bases and V by 3 bases; bases with no gene match: 3. Per germline, CDR1 SGHAT and CDR2 FQNNGV. The CDR3 DNA sequence: TGTGCCAGCAGCTTCAGCGGGACTTACAATGAGCAGTTCTTC. Translation gives CASSFSGTYNEQFF. Filled out from reference TRBV11-2 and TRBJ2-1, the complete variable domain reads EAGVAQSPRYKIIEKRQSVAFWCNPISGHATLYWYQQILGQGPKLLIQFQNNGVVDDSQLPKDRFSAERLKGVDSTLKIQPAKLEDSAVYLCASSFSGTYNEQFFGPGTRLTVL.

The CDR3 protein is CASSQAGLAGGIQYF. The CDR3 DNA sequence: TGCGCCAGCAGCCAAGCGGGACTAGCGGGAGGCATTCAGTACTTC. The chain carries TRBV4-1 and TRBJ2-4; 15 positions match TRBD2. Losses at the gene ends were 1 base for V and 9 bases for J; bases not matched to a gene: 1. CDR3 size: 15 residues. Germline values: CDR1 MGHRA, CDR2 YSYEKL.

The table lists this clone with a count of one. The chain joins TRBV24-1 to TRBJ2-1; TRBD1 aligns across 9 bases. The germline gives CDR1 KGHDR, CDR2 SFDVKD. The CDR3 spans 17 residues. V lost 1 base, J lost 1 base, and 4 bases stayed unmatched. DNA of the CDR3: TGTGCCACCAGTGATTTCAAAGGGACAGGGTCCTACAATGAGCAGTTCTTC. Protein product: CATSDFKGTGSYNEQFF.

This clone was picked up one time. The genes are TRBV4-2 and TRBJ2-1, with a tentative D call TRBD2 (6 bases). Trimming removed 4 bases at V and 0 bases at J, with 25 bases between. There are 20 residues in the CDR3. Germline lookup yields CDR1 LGHNA and CDR2 YNFKEQ. CDR3: CASSPRGPTSGSSSYNEQFF. The CDR3 DNA sequence: TGTGCCAGCAGCCCGCGTGGGCCGACCAGCGGGTCGAGCTCCTACAATGAGCAGTTCTTC.

The genes are TRBV3-1 (or the pseudogene TRBV3-2) and TRBJ2-7; 7 nucleotides align to TRBD2. There are 18 residues in the CDR3. Unmatched junction bases numbered 16, after V lost 0 bases and J lost 5 bases. The germline V gene encodes CDR1 LGHDT and CDR2 YNNKEL (reference sequence). The DNA of the CDR3 is TGTGCCAGCAGCCAAGATCGCGTGGGAGGGCGAACAAAGGACGAGCAGTACTTC. Residues: CASSQDRVGGRTKDEQYF.

The gene calls are TRBV2 and TRBJ2-2; D is unresolved. The CDR3 has 15 amino acids. Germline V lookup: CDR1 SNHLY, CDR2 FYNNEI. The V end was cut by 10 bases, the J end by 4 bases, with 19 bases between. The CDR3 DNA reads as TGTGCCACCCAAGGTGGCCTAGTCGGCACCGGGGAGCTGTTTTTT. It encodes CATQGGLVGTGELFF.

This clone turned up a few times. This chain connects TRBV12-5 to TRBJ2-1, with 12 bases identical to TRBD1. The germline CDR1 and CDR2 sequences are LGHNT and FRNRAP. V dropped 8 bases and J dropped 4; count of bases not matched to a gene: 9. CDR3 length: 16 residues. The chain's CDR3 is CASSTGTGGRYNEQFF. The CDR3 nucleotides read TGTGCTAGTAGCACCGGGACAGGGGGCAGGTACAATGAGCAGTTCTTC.

The J gene is TRBJ1-5, the V gene TRBV28, with D possibly matching TRBD1 (5 bases). Germline V gene lookup returns CDR1 MDHEN and CDR2 SYDVKM. With 3 bases removed from V and 0 bases from J, the gap between germline ends came to 9 bases. The CDR3 has 15 amino acids. As DNA, the CDR3 is TGTGCCAGCAGTTTCCGGGGGGTTAGCAATCAGCCCCAGCATTTT. This translates into CASSFRGVSNQPQHF.

The chain couples TRBV6-2 or TRBV6-3 to TRBJ2-7, with 11 bases identical to TRBD2. From germline, CDR1 is MNHEY and CDR2 SVGEGT. V was pared by 5 bases and J by 2 bases, with 8 bases of the junction left unmatched. The CDR3 has 16 amino acids. The CDR3 sequence: CASSAILAGAAYEQYF. The CDR3 nucleotides read TGTGCCAGCAGTGCCATACTAGCGGGAGCGGCCTACGAGCAGTACTTC.

This clone has just one count. The rearrangement links TRBV5-1 to TRBJ2-7; D possibly corresponds to TRBD1 (6 bases). The CDR3 has 13 amino acids. V was cut by 1 base and J by 5 bases, with 10 bases left in between. Germline values: CDR1 SGHRS, CDR2 YFSETQ. This CDR3 is CASSLLQGHEQYF. In DNA, the CDR3 is TGCGCCAGCAGCTTGTTGCAGGGGCACGAGCAGTACTTC. The variable domain in full, with the rest retrieved from reference TRBV5-1 and TRBJ2-7, is KAGVTQTPRYLIKTRGQQVTLSCSPISGHRSVSWYQQTPGQGLQFLFEYFSETQRNKGNFPGRFSGRQFSNSRSEMNVSTLELGDSALYLCASSLLQGHEQYFGPGTRLTVT.

The sample holds one count of this clone. This sample includes further DNA sequences coding for the same CDR3. The V and J genes are TRBV2 and TRBJ1-2, with D perhaps TRBD1 (5 bases). Per germline, CDR1 SNHLY and CDR2 FYNNEI. Trimming stripped 5 bases from V and 6 bases from J, with 13 bases between. The CDR3 spans 13 residues. CDR3 sequence reads: CASSFQGLNGYTF. CDR3 bases: TGTGCCAGCAGTTTTCAGGGCCTTAATGGCTACACCTTC.

This clone appeared a single time. The chain uses TRBV10-3 and TRBJ2-3; 10 nucleotides match TRBD2. This CDR3 has 14 residues. Germline V gives CDR1 ENHRY, CDR2 SYGVKD. Trimming at V came to 6 bases and at J to 6 bases, leaving 6 bases not matched to a gene. The CDR3 is CAIRGAAGGDTQYF. CDR3 coding DNA: TGTGCCATCAGGGGGGCAGCGGGAGGGGATACGCAGTATTTT.

This rearrangement joins TRBV5-1 to TRBJ2-2; 11 positions match TRBD2. Losses at the gene ends were 4 bases for V and 5 bases for J; bases not matched to a gene: 7. The CDR3 runs to 16 residues. Germline CDR1 reads SGHRS; CDR2 reads YFSETQ. The CDR3 DNA is TGCGCCAGCAGCCCCACTAGCGGGAGTGGTACCGGGGAGCTGTTTTTT. It yields the protein CASSPTSGSGTGELFF.

This clone occurred once. The chain uses TRBV19 and TRBJ1-5, with D tentatively TRBD1 (5 bases). This CDR3 spans 16 amino acids. Germline lookup yields CDR1 LNHDA and CDR2 SQIVND (reference sequence). Between the trimmed V and J ends, which lost 3 bases and 9 bases, there was a span of 21 bases. The CDR3 coding sequence is TGTGCCAGTAGTATCGGGACCGATCTTGGAGGGAGGCCCCAGCATTTT. This encodes CASSIGTDLGGRPQHF.

V and J are TRBV3-1 (or the pseudogene TRBV3-2) and TRBJ2-7, with TRBD1 identical over 7 bases. V shed 4 bases and J 4 bases; nucleotides not matched to a gene: 10. The CDR3 sequence is 15 residues long. Germline V gives CDR1 LGHDT, CDR2 YNNKEL (reference sequence). DNA for the CDR3: TGTGCCAGCAGCCTTCAGGGGGAATCGTGGTACGAGCAGTACTTC. Translating it yields CASSLQGESWYEQYF.

J is TRBJ1-1 and V is TRBV18; 8 bases are shared with TRBD1. Germline trimming cut 2 bases from V and 3 bases from J; bases unmatched to any gene: 5. This CDR3 spans 15 amino acids. Germline assignment: CDR1 KGHSH and CDR2 LQKENI. The CDR3 DNA follows: TGTGCCAGCTCACCATCCCAGGGGGCGGACACTGAAGCTTTCTTT. It yields the protein CASSPSQGADTEAFF.

The chain uses TRBV24-1 and TRBJ2-1, with 9 bases aligning to TRBD1. The germline gives CDR1 KGHDR, CDR2 SFDVKD. V was clipped by 4 bases and J by 0 bases; unmatched bases: 3. The CDR3 is 16 residues long. The CDR3 DNA is TGTGCCACCAGTGACCCGACAGGGGGCTCCTACAATGAGCAGTTCTTC. Translating it yields CATSDPTGGSYNEQFF.

This clone was seen just once. The J gene is TRBJ1-5, the V gene TRBV28; 8 bases fit TRBD1. Trimming at V came to 3 bases and at J to 0 bases, leaving 1 base not matched to a gene. The CDR3 has 15 amino acids. Germline CDR1 MDHEN, CDR2 SYDVKM. The CDR3: CASSLDRASNQPQHF. CDR3 sequence (DNA): TGTGCCAGCAGTTTGGACAGGGCTAGCAATCAGCCCCAGCATTTT.

V and J are TRBV7-9 and TRBJ2-5, with 7 bases identical to TRBD2. The CDR3 runs 18 residues. Germline V gives CDR1 SEHNR, CDR2 FQNEAQ (reference sequence). V lost 1 base and J lost 0; bases outside the gene matches: 11. The CDR3 sequence: CASSLGEGRIKYQETQYF. As DNA, the CDR3 is TGTGCCAGCAGCTTAGGGGAGGGACGGATAAAGTACCAAGAGACCCAGTACTTC.

This CDR3 is CASSKGLAGENIQYF. In DNA, the CDR3 is TGTGCCAGCAGTAAGGGACTAGCGGGAGAAAACATTCAGTACTTC. V gene TRBV6-2 or TRBV6-3 combines with J gene TRBJ2-4; 14 bases are a match to TRBD2. CDR3 size: 15 residues. V trimming: 5 bases; J trimming: 5 bases; junction bases outside the gene matches: 2. The germline CDR1 and CDR2 sequences are MNHEY and SVGEGT.

The chain couples TRBV2 to TRBJ2-1; weak D call: TRBD1 (6 bases). Germline CDR1 and CDR2: SNHLY and FYNNEI. The CDR3 consists of 17 residues. V was cut by 2 bases and J by 0 bases, with 14 bases left in between. The CDR3 region is CASSEPLQGLSYNEQFF. The CDR3, as DNA: TGTGCCAGCAGTGAACCACTACAGGGCCTCTCCTACAATGAGCAGTTCTTC.

The chain has TRBV3-1 (or the pseudogene TRBV3-2) and TRBJ2-6; tentatively, D is TRBD1 (6 bases). V gave up 1 base and J gave up 0 bases, with 13 bases separating them. The CDR3 runs 18 residues. Germline CDR1 and CDR2: LGHDT and YNNKEL (reference sequence). CDR3 in DNA: TGTGCCAGCAGCCAAGTACAGGGATTAGGCTCTGGGGCCAACGTCCTGACTTTC. It encodes CASSQVQGLGSGANVLTF.